The 7 T cell receptor beta chains below were found in one sample sequenced in a study of memory CD4+ T cells and cytomegalovirus serostatus. Libraries were prepared by immunoSEQ multiplex PCR; TCRdb keeps only in-frame clonotypes and omits some of them. This table has tens of thousands of clones, 76% appearing once. The sort gate was single viable CD3+CD4+CD8-CD45RO+ cells for memory CD4+ T cells. Sequenced input: memory CD4+ T cells from blood. These receptors came from an adult in good health and CMV-seronegative.

This clone came up a few times. The chain carries TRBV19 and TRBJ1-1; D remains unclear. Germline-derived CDR1 and CDR2 are LNHDA and SQIVND (reference sequence). V lost 6 bases and J 1 base, leaving 9 bases between the germline ends. The CDR3 contains 13 residues. The CDR3 DNA is TGTGCCAGTAGCCCTACCCAGAACACTGAAGCTTTCTTT. Its translation: CASSPTQNTEAFF.

A few counts support this clone. The V gene is TRBV11-2, the J gene TRBJ2-7; 10 nucleotides agree with TRBD2. CDR1 is SGHAT and CDR2 is FQNNGV in the germline V gene. The CDR3 covers 16 residues. With V trimmed by 0 bases and J by 4 bases, 6 bases remained unmatched. Written as DNA, the CDR3 is TGTGCCAGCAGCTTAGATCTCGGGACTAGCGTATACGAGCAGTACTTC. Protein product: CASSLDLGTSVYEQYF. Full variable domain (rest looked up from reference TRBV11-2 and TRBJ2-7): EAGVAQSPRYKIIEKRQSVAFWCNPISGHATLYWYQQILGQGPKLLIQFQNNGVVDDSQLPKDRFSAERLKGVDSTLKIQPAKLEDSAVYLCASSLDLGTSVYEQYFGPGTRLTVT.

J is TRBJ2-2 and V is TRBV6-5; possible D gene TRBD2, 6 bases. CDR3 length equals 14 residues. Germline loops: CDR1 MNHEY, CDR2 SVGAGI. Trimming took off 6 bases at V and 1 base at J, with 9 bases between the two ends. CDR3 coding DNA: TGTGCCAGCAGCCGGGGGTGGAACACCGGGGAGCTGTTTTTT. Encoded protein: CASSRGWNTGELFF.

The gene calls are TRBV19 and TRBJ2-5; D is ambiguous. The CDR3 extends over 13 amino acids. CDR1 is LNHDA, CDR2 SQIVND, per germline (reference sequence). V lost 1 base and J 5 bases, leaving 8 bases between the germline ends. Written as DNA, the CDR3 is TGTGCCAGTAGTATAGGGGTTGACGAGACCCAGTACTTC. Amino acids: CASSIGVDETQYF.

The chain combines TRBV14 with TRBJ2-7; D gene uncertain. Trimming took off 0 bases at V and 6 bases at J, with 18 bases between the two ends. The CDR3 has 16 residues. Germline loops: CDR1 SGHDN, CDR2 FVKESK. The CDR3 loop is CASSQDVRSSVGEQYF. The CDR3 coding sequence is TGTGCCAGCAGCCAAGATGTACGTAGCTCCGTCGGCGAGCAGTACTTC.

This clone has more than one count but fewer than ten. This chain joins TRBV4-3 and TRBJ1-1; possibly TRBD1 for D (5 bases). Between the trimmed V and J ends, which lost 0 bases and 0 bases, there was a span of 11 bases. The CDR3 has 16 amino acids. From germline, CDR1 is LGHNA and CDR2 YSLEER. The CDR3 spells CASSQDPIRVNTEAFF. The CDR3 coding sequence is TGCGCCAGCAGCCAAGATCCTATCAGGGTGAACACTGAAGCTTTCTTT.

This clone was seen only once. DNA for the CDR3: TGTGCCAGCAGCGCCGCCCTTGGGGGCACCGGGGAGCTGTTTTTT. This sequence encodes CASSAALGGTGELFF. The V call is TRBV5-4, the J call TRBJ2-2, with D possibly being TRBD1 or TRBD2 (5 bases each). In germline, CDR1 is SGHNT, CDR2 YYREEE (reference sequence). This CDR3 comprises 15 residues. V lost 4 bases, J lost 4 bases, and 14 bases lay in between.